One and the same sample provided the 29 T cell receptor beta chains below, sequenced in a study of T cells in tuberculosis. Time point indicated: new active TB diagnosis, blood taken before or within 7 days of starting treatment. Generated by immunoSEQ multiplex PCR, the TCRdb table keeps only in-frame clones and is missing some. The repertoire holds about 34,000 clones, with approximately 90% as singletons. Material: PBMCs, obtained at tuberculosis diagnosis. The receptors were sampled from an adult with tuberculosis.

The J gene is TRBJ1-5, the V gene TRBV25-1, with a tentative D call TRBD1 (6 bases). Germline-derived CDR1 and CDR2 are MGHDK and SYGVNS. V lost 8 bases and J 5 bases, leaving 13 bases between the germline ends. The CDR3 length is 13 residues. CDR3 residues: CASGGRADQPQHF. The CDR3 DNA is TGTGCCAGCGGGGGCAGGGCCGATCAGCCCCAGCATTTT.

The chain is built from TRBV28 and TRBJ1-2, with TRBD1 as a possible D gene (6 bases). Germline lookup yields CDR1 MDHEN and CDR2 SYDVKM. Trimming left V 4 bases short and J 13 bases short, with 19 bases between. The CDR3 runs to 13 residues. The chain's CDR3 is CASSSHRVQVPTF. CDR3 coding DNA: TGTGCCAGCAGTTCTCACAGGGTCCAAGTACCCACCTTC.

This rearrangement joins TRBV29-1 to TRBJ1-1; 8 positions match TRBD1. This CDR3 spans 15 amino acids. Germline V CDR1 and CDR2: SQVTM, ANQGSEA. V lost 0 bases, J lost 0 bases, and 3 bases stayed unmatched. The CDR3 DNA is TGCAGCGTTGAAGATCCCAGGGGGCTGAACACTGAAGCTTTCTTT. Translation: CSVEDPRGLNTEAFF.

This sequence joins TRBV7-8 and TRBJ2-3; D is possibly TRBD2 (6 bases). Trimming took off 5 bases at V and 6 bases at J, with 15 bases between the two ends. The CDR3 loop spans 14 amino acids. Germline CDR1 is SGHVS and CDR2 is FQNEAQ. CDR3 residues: CASSPGGVPDTQYF. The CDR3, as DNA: TGTGCCAGCAGCCCAGGCGGGGTTCCGGATACGCAGTATTTT.

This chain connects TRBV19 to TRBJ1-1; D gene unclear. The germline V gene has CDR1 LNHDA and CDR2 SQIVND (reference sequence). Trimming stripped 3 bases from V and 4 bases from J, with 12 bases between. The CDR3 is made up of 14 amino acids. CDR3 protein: CASSIGGVGTEAFF. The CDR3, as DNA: TGTGCCAGTAGTATTGGCGGGGTCGGCACTGAAGCTTTCTTT.

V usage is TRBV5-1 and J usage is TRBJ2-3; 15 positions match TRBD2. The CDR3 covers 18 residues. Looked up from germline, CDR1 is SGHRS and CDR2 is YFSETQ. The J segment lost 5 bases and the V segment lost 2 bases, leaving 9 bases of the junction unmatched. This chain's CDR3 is CASSLGLAGGRVVDTQYF. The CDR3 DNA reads TGCGCCAGCAGCTTAGGACTAGCGGGGGGGCGTGTGGTAGATACGCAGTATTTT.

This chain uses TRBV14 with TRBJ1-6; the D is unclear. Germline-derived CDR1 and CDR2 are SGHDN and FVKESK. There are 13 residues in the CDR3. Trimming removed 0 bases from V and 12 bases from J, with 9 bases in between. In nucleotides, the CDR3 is TGTGCCAGCAGCCAAGATCCCTCGAGACCCCTCCACTTT. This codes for CASSQDPSRPLHF.

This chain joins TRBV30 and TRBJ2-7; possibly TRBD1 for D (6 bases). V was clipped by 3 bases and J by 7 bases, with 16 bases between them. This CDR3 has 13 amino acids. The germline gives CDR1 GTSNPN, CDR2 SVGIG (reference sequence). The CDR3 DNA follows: TGTGCCTGGAGCTTTTCAGGGGTTGGAGAGCAGTACGTC. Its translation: CAWSFSGVGEQYV.

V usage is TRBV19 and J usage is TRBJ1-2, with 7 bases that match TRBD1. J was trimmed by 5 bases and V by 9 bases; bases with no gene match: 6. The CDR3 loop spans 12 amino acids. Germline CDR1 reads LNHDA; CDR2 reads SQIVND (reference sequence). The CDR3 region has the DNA TGTGCCAGCCGACAGGGCCTATATGGCTACACCTTC. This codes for CASRQGLYGYTF.

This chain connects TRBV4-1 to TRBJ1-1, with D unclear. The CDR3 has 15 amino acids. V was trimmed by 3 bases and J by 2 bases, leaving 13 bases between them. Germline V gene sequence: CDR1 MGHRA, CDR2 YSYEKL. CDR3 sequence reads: CASSHGETGNTEAFF. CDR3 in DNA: TGCGCCAGCAGCCACGGGGAAACGGGAAACACTGAAGCTTTCTTT.

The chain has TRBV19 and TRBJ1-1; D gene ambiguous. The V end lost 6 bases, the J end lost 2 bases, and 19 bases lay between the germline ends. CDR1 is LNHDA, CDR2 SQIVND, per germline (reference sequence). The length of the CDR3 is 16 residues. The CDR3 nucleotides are TGTGCCAGTAGCCGCGGCTCCACTAGGAGTAACACTGAAGCTTTCTTT. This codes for CASSRGSTRSNTEAFF.

The CDR3 spells CASSSVREPRTGELFF. CDR3 DNA sequence: TGTGCCAGCAGCTCCGTCCGGGAACCTAGGACCGGGGAGCTGTTTTTT. This chain uses TRBV5-6 with TRBJ2-2; D possibly corresponds to TRBD2 (5 bases). Trimming took off 3 bases at V and 5 bases at J, with 17 bases between the two ends. This CDR3 is built from 16 residues. CDR1 and CDR2 from the germline V gene are SGHDT and YYEEEE.

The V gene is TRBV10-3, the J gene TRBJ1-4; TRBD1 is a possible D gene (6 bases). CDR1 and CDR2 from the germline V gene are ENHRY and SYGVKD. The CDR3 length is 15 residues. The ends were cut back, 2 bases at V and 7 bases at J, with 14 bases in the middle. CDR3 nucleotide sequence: TGTGCCATCAGTGAGGGGGCAGGGGCCCCTGAAAAACTGTTTTTT. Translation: CAISEGAGAPEKLFF.

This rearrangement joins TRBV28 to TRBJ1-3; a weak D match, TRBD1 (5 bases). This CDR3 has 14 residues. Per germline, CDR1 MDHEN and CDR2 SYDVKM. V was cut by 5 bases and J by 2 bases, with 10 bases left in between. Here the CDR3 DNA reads TGTGCCAGCAGTCTGGGGGGGGCTGGAAACACCATATATTTT. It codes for CASSLGGAGNTIYF.

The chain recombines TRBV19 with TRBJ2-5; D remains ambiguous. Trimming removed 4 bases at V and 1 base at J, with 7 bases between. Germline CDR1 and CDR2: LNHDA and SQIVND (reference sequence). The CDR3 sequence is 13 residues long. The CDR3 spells CASSRAFQETQYF. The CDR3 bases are TGTGCCAGTAGTAGGGCCTTCCAAGAGACCCAGTACTTC.

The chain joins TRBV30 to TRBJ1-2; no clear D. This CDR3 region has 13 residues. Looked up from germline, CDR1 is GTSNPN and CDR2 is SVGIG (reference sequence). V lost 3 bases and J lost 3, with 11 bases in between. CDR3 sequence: CAWSSGFDYGYTF. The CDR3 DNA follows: TGTGCCTGGAGCAGCGGGTTTGACTATGGCTACACCTTC.

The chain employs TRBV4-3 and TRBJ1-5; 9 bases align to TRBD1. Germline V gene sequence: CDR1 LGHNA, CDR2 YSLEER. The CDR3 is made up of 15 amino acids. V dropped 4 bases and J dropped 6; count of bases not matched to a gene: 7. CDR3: CASSPDRGVSQPQHF. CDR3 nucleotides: TGCGCCAGCAGCCCCGACAGGGGGGTAAGTCAGCCCCAGCATTTT.

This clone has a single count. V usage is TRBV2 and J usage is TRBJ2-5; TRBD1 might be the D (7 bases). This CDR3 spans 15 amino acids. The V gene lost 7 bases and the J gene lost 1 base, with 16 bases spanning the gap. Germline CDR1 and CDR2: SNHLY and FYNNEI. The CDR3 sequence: CASMGNRGGQETQYF. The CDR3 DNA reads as TGTGCCAGCATGGGGAACAGGGGAGGCCAAGAGACCCAGTACTTC.

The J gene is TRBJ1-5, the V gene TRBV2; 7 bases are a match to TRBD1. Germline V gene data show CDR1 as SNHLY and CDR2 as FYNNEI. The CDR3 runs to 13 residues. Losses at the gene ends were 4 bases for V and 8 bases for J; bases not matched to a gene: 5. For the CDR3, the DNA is TGTGCCAGCAGTGGAGACAGGGCCAAGCCCCAGCATTTT. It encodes CASSGDRAKPQHF.

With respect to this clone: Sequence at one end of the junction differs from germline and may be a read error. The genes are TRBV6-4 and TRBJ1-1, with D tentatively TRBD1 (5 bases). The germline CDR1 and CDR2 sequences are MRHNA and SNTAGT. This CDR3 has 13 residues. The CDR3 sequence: CASSETHTSPRGF. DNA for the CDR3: TGTGCCAGCAGTGAAACCCATACGTCTCCTAGGGGCTTT.

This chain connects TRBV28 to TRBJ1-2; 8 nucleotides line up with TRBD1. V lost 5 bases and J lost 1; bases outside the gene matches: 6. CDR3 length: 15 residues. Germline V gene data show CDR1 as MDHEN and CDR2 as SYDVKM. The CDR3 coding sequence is TGTGCCAGCAGTCCTGGACAGGGCCTTAACTATGGCTACACCTTC. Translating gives CASSPGQGLNYGYTF.

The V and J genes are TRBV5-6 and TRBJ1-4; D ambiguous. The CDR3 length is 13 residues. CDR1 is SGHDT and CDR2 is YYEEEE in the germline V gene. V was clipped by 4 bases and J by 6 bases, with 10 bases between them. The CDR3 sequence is CASSPVGYEKLFF. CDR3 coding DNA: TGTGCCAGCAGCCCAGTCGGGTATGAAAAACTGTTTTTT.

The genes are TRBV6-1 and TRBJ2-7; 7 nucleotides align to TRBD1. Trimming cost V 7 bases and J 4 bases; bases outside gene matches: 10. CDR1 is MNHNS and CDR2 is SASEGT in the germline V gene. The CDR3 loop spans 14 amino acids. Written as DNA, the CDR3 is TGTGCCAGCAAAAATCCGACAGGGACATACGAGCAGTACGTC. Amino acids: CASKNPTGTYEQYV.

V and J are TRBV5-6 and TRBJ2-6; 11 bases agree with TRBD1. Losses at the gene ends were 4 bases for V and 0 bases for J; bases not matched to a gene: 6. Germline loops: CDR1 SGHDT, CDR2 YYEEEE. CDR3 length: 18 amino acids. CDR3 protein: CASSGGTGGYSGANVLTF. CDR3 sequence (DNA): TGTGCCAGCAGCGGGGGGACAGGGGGTTACTCTGGGGCCAACGTCCTGACTTTC. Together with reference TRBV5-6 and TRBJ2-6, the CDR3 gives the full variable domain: DAGVTQSPTHLIKTRGQQVTLRCSPKSGHDTVSWYQQALGQGPQFIFQYYEEEERQRGNFPDRFSGHQFPNYSSELNVNALLLGDSALYLCASSGGTGGYSGANVLTFGAGSRLTVL.

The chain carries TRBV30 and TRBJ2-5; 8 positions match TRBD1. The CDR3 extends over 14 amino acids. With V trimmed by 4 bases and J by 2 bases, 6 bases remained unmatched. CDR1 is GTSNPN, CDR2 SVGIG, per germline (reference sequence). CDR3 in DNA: TGTGCCTGGAACCGACAGGGGATACAAGAGACCCAGTACTTC. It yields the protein CAWNRQGIQETQYF.

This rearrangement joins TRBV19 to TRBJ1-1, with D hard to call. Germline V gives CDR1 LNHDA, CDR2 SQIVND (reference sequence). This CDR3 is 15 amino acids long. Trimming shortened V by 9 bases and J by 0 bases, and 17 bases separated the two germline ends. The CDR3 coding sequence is TGTGCCAGCGCAGGCGGGGTCCACATGAACACTGAAGCTTTCTTT. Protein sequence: CASAGGVHMNTEAFF.

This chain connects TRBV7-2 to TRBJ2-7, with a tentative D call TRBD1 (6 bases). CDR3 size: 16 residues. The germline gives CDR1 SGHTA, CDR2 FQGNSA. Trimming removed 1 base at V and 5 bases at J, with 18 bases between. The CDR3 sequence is CASSLESTGDLHEQYF. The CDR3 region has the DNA TGTGCCAGCAGCTTAGAGTCGACAGGTGATCTTCACGAGCAGTACTTC.

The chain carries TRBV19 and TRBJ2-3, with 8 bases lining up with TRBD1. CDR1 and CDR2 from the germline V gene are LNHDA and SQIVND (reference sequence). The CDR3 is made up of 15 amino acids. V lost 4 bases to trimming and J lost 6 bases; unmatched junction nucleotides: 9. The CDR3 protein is CASSKSGQVGDTQYF. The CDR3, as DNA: TGTGCCAGTAGTAAATCGGGACAGGTAGGGGATACGCAGTATTTT.

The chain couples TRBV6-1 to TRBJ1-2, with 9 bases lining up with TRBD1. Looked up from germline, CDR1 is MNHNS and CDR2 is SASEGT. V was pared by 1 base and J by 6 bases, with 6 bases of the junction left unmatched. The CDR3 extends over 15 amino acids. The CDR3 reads CASSEGPGQGHGYTF. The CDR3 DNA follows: TGTGCCAGCAGTGAAGGGCCGGGACAGGGACATGGCTACACCTTC.